These T cell receptor beta chains were read from a single sample in a study of Ad26.COV2.S vaccination and SARS-CoV-2 variants. Method: immunoSEQ multiplex PCR; TCRdb's copy keeps in-frame clones and lacks some. This sample carries 250,000 to 300,000 clones, around 87% of them seen once, and the ten largest clones take less than 3.5%. Here the sequenced sample was peripheral blood, taken in a trial of Ad26.COV2.S vaccine versus placebo. The source is a person aged 18-60 years who received the Ad26.COV2.S COVID-19 vaccine or a placebo. The CDR3 runs from the conserved cysteine through the conserved F or W. A D gene is named only where the DNA matches it firmly. Some rows have no size entry. The others give once, few or many, or a class for an expanded clone.

j_call clone_size v_call d_call cdr3_aa cdr3_nt
TRBJ2-1 NA TRBV5-1 TRBD2 CASSPYIAGGPGEQFF TGCGCCAGCAGCCCTTACATAGCGGGGGGGCCGGGTGAGCAGTTCTTC
TRBJ1-5 once TRBV30 NA CAWSVRQGSNQPQHF TGTGCCTGGAGTGTAAGGCAGGGAAGCAATCAGCCCCAGCATTTT
TRBJ1-2 NA TRBV4-2 NA CASSQDRRGGYTF TGTGCCAGCAGCCAAGATCGTCGGGGGGGCTACACCTTC
TRBJ2-7 NA TRBV5-1 NA CASQQGPDEQYF TGCGCCAGCCAGCAGGGGCCGGACGAGCAGTACTTC
TRBJ2-2 NA TRBV6-5 NA CASRGGYTGELFF TGTGCCAGCAGGGGAGGTTACACCGGGGAGCTGTTTTTT
TRBJ2-7 NA TRBV11-3 TRBD1 CASSSGQGNEQYF TGTGCCAGCAGCTCGGGACAGGGAAACGAGCAGTACTTC
TRBJ2-1 NA TRBV5-1 NA CASSSRYNEQFF TGCGCCAGCAGCTCTCGGTACAATGAGCAGTTCTTC
TRBJ1-5 NA TRBV6-2/TRBV6-3 NA CASSRGEGSNQPQHF TGTGCCAGCAGTCGGGGGGAGGGAAGCAATCAGCCCCAGCATTTT
TRBJ2-2 NA TRBV5-4 NA CASSWGPGYTGELFF TGTGCCAGCAGCTGGGGGCCGGGGTACACCGGGGAGCTGTTTTTT
TRBJ1-6 NA TRBV4-1 NA CASSQYAGNSPLHF TGCGCCAGCAGCCAATATGCGGGGAATTCACCCCTCCACTTT
TRBJ1-4 once TRBV18 TRBD1 CASSPYQGDEKLFF TGTGCCAGCTCACCGTACCAGGGGGACGAAAAACTGTTTTTT
TRBJ2-1 NA TRBV6-6 NA CASSYPPTGGYNEQFF TGTGCCAGCAGTTATCCACCAACAGGAGGCTACAATGAGCAGTTCTTC
TRBJ1-1 NA TRBV19 NA CARGGWGTEAFF TGTGCCAGGGGCGGCTGGGGCACTGAAGCTTTCTTT
TRBJ1-2 NA TRBV30 NA CAWTPDRSYGYTF TGTGCCTGGACCCCTGACAGGTCCTATGGCTACACCTTC
TRBJ2-5 NA TRBV7-9 NA CASTLYYGQQGETQYF TGTGCCAGCACCTTATACTACGGACAGCAAGGAGAGACCCAGTACTTC
TRBJ2-3 NA TRBV12-5 NA CASGFLSSTDTQYF TGTGCTAGTGGTTTTTTATCTAGCACAGATACGCAGTATTTT
TRBJ1-5 NA TRBV10-3 NA CAISSRAGDSNQPQHF TGTGCCATCAGTAGCCGGGCAGGCGATAGCAATCAGCCCCAGCATTTT
TRBJ1-3 NA TRBV6-5 NA CASSYSGGGFGNTIYF TGTGCCAGCAGTTACTCGGGGGGGGGCTTTGGAAACACCATATATTTT
TRBJ2-1 NA TRBV6-5 NA CASRLPTSYNEQFF TGTGCCAGCAGACTCCCGACGTCCTACAATGAGCAGTTCTTC
TRBJ2-5 NA TRBV5-1 NA CASSFSDEGGETQYF TGCGCCAGCAGCTTCTCCGACGAGGGTGGGGAGACCCAGTACTTC
TRBJ2-2 NA TRBV6-2/TRBV6-3 NA CASSYSISFANTGELFF TGTGCCAGCAGTTACTCGATTTCGTTCGCGAACACCGGGGAGCTGTTTTTT
TRBJ1-5 few TRBV25-1 NA CASSELRIDQPQHF TGTGCCAGCAGTGAATTGAGGATTGATCAGCCCCAGCATTTT
TRBJ1-1 few TRBV5-4 NA CASSFKGNTEAFF TGTGCCAGCAGCTTCAAAGGGAACACTGAAGCTTTCTTT
TRBJ1-5 NA TRBV6-6 NA CASSRRDNNQPQHF TGTGCCAGCAGTCGCCGGGACAACAATCAGCCCCAGCATTTT
TRBJ1-2 NA TRBV14 TRBD1 CASSQGQPPYGYTF TGTGCCAGCAGCCAGGGACAGCCTCCCTATGGCTACACCTTC
TRBJ2-7 NA TRBV2 TRBD2 CASSAGLAGSEQYF TGTGCCAGCAGTGCCGGACTAGCCGGGAGTGAGCAGTACTTC
TRBJ2-1 NA TRBV3-1/TRBV3-2 NA CASSQDPVTSYNEQFF TGTGCCAGCAGCCAAGACCCGGTGACTTCCTACAATGAGCAGTTCTTC
TRBJ2-2 NA TRBV18 TRBD2 CASSPTGLPNTGELFF TGTGCCAGCTCACCAACGGGACTACCCAACACCGGGGAGCTGTTTTTT
TRBJ1-1 NA TRBV7-9 NA CASSLTLMNTEAFF TGTGCCAGCAGCTTAACACTAATGAACACTGAAGCTTTCTTT
TRBJ2-6 NA TRBV3-1/TRBV3-2 NA CASSQALGGAGANVLTF TGTGCCAGCAGCCAAGCCTTGGGGGGCGCTGGGGCCAACGTCCTGACTTTC
TRBJ1-2 NA TRBV7-8 TRBD1 CASSTRTGFDGYTF TGTGCCAGCAGCACCCGGACAGGGTTCGATGGCTACACCTTC
TRBJ2-7 NA TRBV30 NA CAWRDQGYEQYF TGTGCCTGGAGAGATCAGGGGTACGAGCAGTACTTC
TRBJ1-6 NA TRBV5-6 NA CASSLNRKGHNSPLHF TGTGCCAGCAGCTTGAACCGAAAGGGCCATAATTCACCCCTCCACTTT
TRBJ1-3 NA TRBV15 NA CATSRTGSGNTIYF TGTGCCACCAGCAGGACGGGCTCTGGAAACACCATATATTTT
TRBJ2-3 NA TRBV4-1 TRBD2 CASSPRTSGGKLTDTQYF TGCGCCAGCAGCCCGCGGACTAGCGGGGGCAAGCTCACAGATACGCAGTATTTT